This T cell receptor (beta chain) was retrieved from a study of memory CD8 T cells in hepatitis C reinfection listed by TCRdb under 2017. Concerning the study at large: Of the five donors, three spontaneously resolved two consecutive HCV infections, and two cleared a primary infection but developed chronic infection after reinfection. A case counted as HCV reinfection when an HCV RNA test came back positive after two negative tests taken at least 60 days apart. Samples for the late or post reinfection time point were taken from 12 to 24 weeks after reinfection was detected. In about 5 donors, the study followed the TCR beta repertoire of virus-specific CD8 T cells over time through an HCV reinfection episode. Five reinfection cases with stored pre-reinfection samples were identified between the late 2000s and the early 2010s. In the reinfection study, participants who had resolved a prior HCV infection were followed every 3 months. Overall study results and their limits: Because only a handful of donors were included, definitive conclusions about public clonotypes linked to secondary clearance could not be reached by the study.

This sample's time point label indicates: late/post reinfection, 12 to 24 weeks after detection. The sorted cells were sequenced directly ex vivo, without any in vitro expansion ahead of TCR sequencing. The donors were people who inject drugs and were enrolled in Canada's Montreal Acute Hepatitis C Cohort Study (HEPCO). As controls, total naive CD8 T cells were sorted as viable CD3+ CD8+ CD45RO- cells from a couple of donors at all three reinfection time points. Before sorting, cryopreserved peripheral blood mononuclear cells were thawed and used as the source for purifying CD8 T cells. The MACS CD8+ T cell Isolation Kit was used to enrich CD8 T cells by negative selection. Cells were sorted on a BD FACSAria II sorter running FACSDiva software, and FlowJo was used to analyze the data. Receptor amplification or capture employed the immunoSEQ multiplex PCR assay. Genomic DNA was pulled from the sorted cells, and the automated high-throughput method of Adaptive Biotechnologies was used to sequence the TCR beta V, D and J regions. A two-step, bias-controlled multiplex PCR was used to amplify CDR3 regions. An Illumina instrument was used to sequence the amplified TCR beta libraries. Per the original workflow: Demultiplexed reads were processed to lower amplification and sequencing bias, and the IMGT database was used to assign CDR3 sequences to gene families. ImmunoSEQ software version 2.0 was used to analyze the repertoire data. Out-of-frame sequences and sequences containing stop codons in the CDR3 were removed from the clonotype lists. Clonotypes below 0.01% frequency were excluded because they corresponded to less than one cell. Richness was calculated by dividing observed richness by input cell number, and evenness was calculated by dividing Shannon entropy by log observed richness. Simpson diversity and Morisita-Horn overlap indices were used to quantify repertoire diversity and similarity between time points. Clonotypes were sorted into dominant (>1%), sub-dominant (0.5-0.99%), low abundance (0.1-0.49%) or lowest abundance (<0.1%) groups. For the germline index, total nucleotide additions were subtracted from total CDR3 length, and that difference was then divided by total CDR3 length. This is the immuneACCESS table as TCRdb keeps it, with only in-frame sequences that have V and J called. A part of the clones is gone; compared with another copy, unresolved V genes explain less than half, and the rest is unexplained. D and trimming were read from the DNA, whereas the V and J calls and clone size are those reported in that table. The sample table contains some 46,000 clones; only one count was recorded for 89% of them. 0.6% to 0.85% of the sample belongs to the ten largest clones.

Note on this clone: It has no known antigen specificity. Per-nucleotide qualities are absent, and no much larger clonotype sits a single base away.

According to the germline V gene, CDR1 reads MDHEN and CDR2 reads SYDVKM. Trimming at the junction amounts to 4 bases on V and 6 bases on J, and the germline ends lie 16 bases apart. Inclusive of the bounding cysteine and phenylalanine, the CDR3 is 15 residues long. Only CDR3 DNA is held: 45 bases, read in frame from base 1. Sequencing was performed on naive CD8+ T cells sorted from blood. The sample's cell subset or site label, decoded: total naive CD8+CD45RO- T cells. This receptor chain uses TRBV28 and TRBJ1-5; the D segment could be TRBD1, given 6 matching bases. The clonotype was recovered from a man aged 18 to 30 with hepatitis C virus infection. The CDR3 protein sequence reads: CASSSQGFVTQPQHF. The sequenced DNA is TGTGCCAGCAGTTCTCAGGGGTTTGTGACTCAGCCCCAGCATTTT.